This T cell receptor beta chain was retrieved from a study of patients and donors after allogeneic stem cell transplantation. This clonotype was seen at least ten times. In TCRdb, the RT-PCR reads were re-called with MiXCR into one record per CDR3 protein. The sample records around 82,000 distinct CDR3 sequences, 5% being singletons. CDR3 length: 13 amino acids. In germline, CDR1 is SGHRS, CDR2 YFSETQ. V shed 1 base and J shed 7 bases, with 11 bases lying between them. Material: blood, either unsorted or a sorted T cell fraction (not recorded which). The rearrangement uses TRBV5-1 and TRBJ1-2; D unresolved. The receptor comes from a human donor who was either an allogeneic HSCT recipient or a stem cell or donor lymphocyte infusion donor (not recorded which). It is not recorded whose cells these are; they may come from a transplant donor. For the CDR3, the DNA is TGCGCCAGCAGCTTGTGGCAGTCGGGTGGCTACACCTTC. It specifies CASSLWQSGGYTF.